This TCR beta chain was sequenced in a study of T-cell reconstitution after alpha-beta-depleted transplantation in children. Germline V gene lookup returns CDR1 SQVTM and CDR2 ANQGSEA. Trimming shortened V by 5 bases and J by 1 base, and 9 bases separated the two germline ends. The CDR3 sequence is 13 residues long. Only a few counts were recorded for this clonotype. Its specificity is not known. Study observations and caveats: There were some patients whose high TCRbeta diversity at day 60 came from surviving recipient T cells and thymic progenitors. Diversity and T-cell counts at one year after transplant derived mostly from new T cells. Expanded graft clones, several hundred of them, were reportedly the source of alpha-beta T cells about two months after transplant.

Unique molecular identifiers tagged the TCRbeta library. TCRdb fed the PCR reads into MiXCR, producing one record per CDR3 protein. The sample lists some 830,000 distinct CDR3 sequences, approximately 15% seen once, with approximately 5% in the top ten. This sample comprised PBMCs, mostly from graft donor cells, obtained 360 days after TCRalphabeta/CD19-depleted stem cell transplant. This chain uses TRBV29-1 with TRBJ1-3, with D unresolved. This receptor was obtained from a male patient aged 10-17 years who had a stem cell transplant for acute lymphoblastic leukemia, so the T cells may come from the graft donor. This CDR3 reads CSVIWFSGNTIYF. The CDR3 region has the DNA TGCAGCGTTATATGGTTTTCTGGAAACACCATATATTTT.